The clone carrying this TCR beta chain came up a few times. Its antigen is as yet unknown. Trimming removed 6 bases from V and 9 bases from J, with 15 bases in between. Germline CDR1 reads DFQATT; CDR2 reads SNEGSKA (reference sequence). CDR3 length: 12 amino acids. Individual cDNA molecules received unique molecular identifiers. MiXCR, run by TCRdb on the 5' RACE reads, gives a single entry per CDR3 protein. This sample has 30,000 to 40,000 distinct CDR3 sequences, with 5.5% found just once. The record originates from a study of early T cells in non-severe SARS-CoV-2 infection. Study background: Sequenced bulk RNA came from whole blood that was unsorted, and chains were unpaired. Study-wide results and limits: There was a bias toward anti-spike CD8 responses in VDJdb matching, which missed private and CD4 specificities.

This receptor was identified in an adult who was a healthcare worker with PCR-confirmed SARS-CoV-2 infection or an uninfected control (not recorded which). V is TRBV20-1 and J is TRBJ2-1; D not resolved. The specimen was whole blood, collected at baseline. The CDR3, as DNA: TGCAGTGCAACTACCCTTTTGACTGAGCAGTTCTTC. Translation gives CSATTLLTEQFF.